Following are 7 T cell receptor beta chains from one sample sequenced in a study of OX40 agonist ivuxolimab in advanced cancers. Sequencing used immunoSEQ multiplex PCR; TCRdb keeps in-frame clones, though not all of them. The table records around 140,000 clones, less than 95% of them present only once. The source was CD4+ or CD8+ T cells sorted from blood, collected in a trial of the OX40 agonist ivuxolimab. Source of these receptors: an adult with an advanced solid tumor such as melanoma, head and neck, liver or kidney cancer.

The V gene is TRBV15, the J gene TRBJ2-2; D might be TRBD1 or TRBD2, each matching 5 bases. CDR1 LNHNV and CDR2 YYDKDF come from the germline V gene (reference sequence). The V end was cut by 4 bases, the J end by 4 bases, with 16 bases between. The CDR3 length is 16 residues. This CDR3 is CATSIPRGQGTGELFF. As DNA, the CDR3 is TGTGCCACCAGCATTCCTCGAGGGCAGGGCACCGGGGAGCTGTTTTTT.

The chain has TRBV4-1 and TRBJ2-7; D is unresolved. This CDR3 has 14 residues. V was trimmed by 4 bases and J by 2 bases, leaving 12 bases between them. CDR1 and CDR2 (germline): MGHRA, YSYEKL. CDR3 DNA: TGCGCCAGCAGCCTCCTTCCTCAGACCTACGAGCAGTACTTC. This translates into CASSLLPQTYEQYF.

The gene calls are TRBV7-2 and TRBJ2-7; 10 bases are shared with TRBD1. The CDR3 is 14 residues long. The junction had 7 bases not matched to a gene; V was cut back by 5 bases and J by 6 bases. Germline assignment: CDR1 SGHTA and CDR2 FQGNSA. CDR3: CASSTRQGAGEQYF. The CDR3 DNA sequence: TGTGCCAGCAGCACCAGACAGGGGGCGGGCGAGCAGTACTTC. Combining the CDR3 with reference TRBV7-2 and TRBJ2-7 gives the whole variable domain GAGVSQSPSNKVTEKGKDVELRCDPISGHTALYWYRQSLGQGLEFLIYFQGNSAPDKSGLPSDRFSAERTGGSVSTLTIQRTQQEDSAVYLCASSTRQGAGEQYFGPGTRLTVT.

The rearrangement links TRBV6-5 to TRBJ2-7; a weak D match, TRBD2 (6 bases). Germline V lookup: CDR1 MNHEY, CDR2 SVGAGI. The CDR3 has 14 residues. V lost 2 bases, J lost 0 bases, and 8 bases lay in between. CDR3 residues: CASSYAGSSYEQYF. The CDR3 nucleotides are TGTGCCAGCAGTTACGCGGGAAGCTCCTACGAGCAGTACTTC.

The chain uses TRBV27 and TRBJ2-3; 8 positions match TRBD2. The V segment lost 7 bases and the J segment 0 bases; nucleotides outside the gene matches: 3. CDR3 length equals 14 residues. Germline CDR1 is MNHEY and CDR2 is SMNVEV (reference sequence). The DNA of the CDR3 is TGTGCCAGCATTAGCGGGGCTAGCACAGATACGCAGTATTTT. Amino acid sequence: CASISGASTDTQYF.

The CDR3 nucleotides are TGTGCCAGCAGTCCTGATCCGTTAACAGGGTGGTTTCGTGCTTTCTTT. The encoded protein is CASSPDPLTGWFRAFF. The gene calls are TRBV28 and TRBJ1-1; D might be TRBD1 (6 bases). From germline, CDR1 is MDHEN and CDR2 SYDVKM. Between the trimmed V and J ends, which lost 5 bases and 11 bases, there was a span of 27 bases. CDR3 length equals 16 residues.

The chain is built from TRBV18 and TRBJ2-3, with D perhaps TRBD1 (5 bases). Germline CDR1 reads KGHSH; CDR2 reads LQKENI. V shed 1 base and J shed 5 bases, with 10 bases lying between them. The length of the CDR3 is 14 residues. CDR3 sequence: CASSPQGFRDTQYF. For the CDR3, the DNA is TGTGCCAGCTCACCACAGGGGTTTCGAGATACGCAGTATTTT.